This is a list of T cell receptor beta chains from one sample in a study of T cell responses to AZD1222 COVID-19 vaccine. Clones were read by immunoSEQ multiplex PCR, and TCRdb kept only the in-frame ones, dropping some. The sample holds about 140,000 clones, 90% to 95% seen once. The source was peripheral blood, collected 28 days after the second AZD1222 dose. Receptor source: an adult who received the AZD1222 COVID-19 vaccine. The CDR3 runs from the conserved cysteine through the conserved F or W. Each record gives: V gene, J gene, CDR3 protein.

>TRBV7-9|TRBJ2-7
CASSLGQGSSELSYEQYF
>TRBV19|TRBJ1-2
CASSIPRQGARRSYTF
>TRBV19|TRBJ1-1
CASSSGHPNTEAFF
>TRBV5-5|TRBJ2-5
CASSSGAGETQYF
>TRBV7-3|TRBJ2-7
CASSSRGGSSYEQYF
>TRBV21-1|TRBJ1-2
CASSCTGYHGYTF
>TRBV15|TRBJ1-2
CATSRVQGPGYGYTF
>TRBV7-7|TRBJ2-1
CASSRGLAGGNEQFF
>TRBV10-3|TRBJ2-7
CAISEGGGGLYYEQYF
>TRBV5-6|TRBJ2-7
CASTSTRGPWEQYF
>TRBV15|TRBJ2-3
CATSRRGQGADTQYF
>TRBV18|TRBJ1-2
CASSPEVRGQGYTF
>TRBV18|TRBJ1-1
CASSPGSGLQAFF
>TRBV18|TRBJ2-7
CASSLTYDSYEQYF
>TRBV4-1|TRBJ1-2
CASSRGGTGRGYGYTF
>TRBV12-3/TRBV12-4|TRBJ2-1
CASSLANEQFF
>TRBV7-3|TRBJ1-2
CASSSVGGLNYGYTF
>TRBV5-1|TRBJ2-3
CASSLGLAGGIDTQYF
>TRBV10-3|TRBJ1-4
CAISDSGGPNEKLFF
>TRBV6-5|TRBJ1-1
CASSYWGQNTEAFF
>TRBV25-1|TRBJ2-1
CASSGPQGAGYNEQFF
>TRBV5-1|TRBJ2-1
CASKRYGSSYNEQFF
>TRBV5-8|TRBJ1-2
CASSPWTHTNYGYTF
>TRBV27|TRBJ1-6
CATSLWGDSPLHF
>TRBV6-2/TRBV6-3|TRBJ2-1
CASSYSGGAPSDEQFF
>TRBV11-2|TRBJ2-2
CASSHNTGELFF
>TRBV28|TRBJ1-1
CASSGDRGAPEAFF
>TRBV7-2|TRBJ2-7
CASSLVPTGLSFYEQYF
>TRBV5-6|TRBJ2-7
CASSVGGAGSYEQYF
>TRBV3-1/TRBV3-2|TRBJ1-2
CASSQASINYGYTF
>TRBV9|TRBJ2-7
CASSADRMMGEQYF
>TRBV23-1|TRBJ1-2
CASSQGPDLVGYTF
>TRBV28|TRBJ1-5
CASRPLVDVGNQPQHF
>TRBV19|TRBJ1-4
CASSTGAGNEKLFF
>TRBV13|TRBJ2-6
CASSPSFGSGANVLTF
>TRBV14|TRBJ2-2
CASSLGRAVGELFF
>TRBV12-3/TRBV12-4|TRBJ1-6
CASSTTDNSPLHF
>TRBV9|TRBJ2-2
CASSAPGGGPTGELFF
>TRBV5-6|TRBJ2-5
CASSLGERETQYF
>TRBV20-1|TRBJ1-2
CSASETNYGYTF
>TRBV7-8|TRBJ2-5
CASSPRLGGETQYF
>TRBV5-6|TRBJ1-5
CASSRPGANQPQHF
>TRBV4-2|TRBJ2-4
CASSQDREYKNIQYF
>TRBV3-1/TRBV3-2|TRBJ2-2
CASSPKRETDTGELFF
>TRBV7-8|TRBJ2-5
CASSLGLRETQYF
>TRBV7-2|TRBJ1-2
CASSVVGTPIMGYTF
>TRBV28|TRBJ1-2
CASSPLTGPYGYTF
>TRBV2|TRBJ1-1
CASDRDRDTEAFF
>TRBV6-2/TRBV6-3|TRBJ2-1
CASSYGVNEQFF
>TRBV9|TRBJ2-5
CASTNPGETQYF